One sample yielded the 15 T cell receptor beta chains listed below, sequenced in a study of cytomegalovirus exposure and HLA in healthy donors. PCR used 60 Vbeta primers and 13 Jbeta primers. Repertoires were generated with immunoSEQ multiplex PCR, while TCRdb's copy carries only in-frame clones and drops some. This sample's table has around 130,000 clones. The sequencing input was PBMCs. These receptors came from a woman between 55 and 75 years old in good health and CMV-seronegative.

This chain links TRBV7-2 with TRBJ2-3, with 7 bases identical to TRBD2. The CDR3 spans 18 residues. The V gene end was trimmed by 3 bases and the J gene end by 2 bases; junction bases not matched to a gene: 14. Germline lookup yields CDR1 SGHTA and CDR2 FQGNSA. In DNA form, the CDR3 reads TGTGCCAGCAGCTTCTTCCCCCTAGCGGATGGGGTCACAGATACGCAGTATTTT. It codes for CASSFFPLADGVTDTQYF.

To note about this clone: The sample contains more than one DNA sequence encoding this CDR3. The chain combines TRBV7-9 with TRBJ2-7; 10 bases map to TRBD1. CDR1 is SEHNR and CDR2 is FQNEAQ in the germline V gene (reference sequence). V trimming: 4 bases; J trimming: 4 bases; junction bases outside the gene matches: 4. The CDR3 spans 14 residues. CDR3 sequence reads: CASSSGTGAYEQYF. The CDR3 region has the DNA TGTGCCAGCAGCTCCGGGACAGGGGCGTACGAGCAGTACTTC.

J is TRBJ1-2 and V is TRBV6-5, with 8 bases aligning to TRBD1. Germline values: CDR1 MNHEY, CDR2 SVGAGI. This CDR3 comprises 15 residues. V gave up 6 bases and J gave up 5 bases; unmatched junction bases: 11. The CDR3 here is CASRRQGQSPYGYTF. Written as DNA, the CDR3 is TGTGCCAGCAGAAGACAGGGGCAATCTCCTTATGGCTACACCTTC.

The CDR3 coding sequence is TGTGCCAGCAGCTCCAGGGGGAGCAATCAGCCCCAGCATTTT. Protein sequence: CASSSRGSNQPQHF. The J gene is TRBJ1-5, the V gene TRBV5-4, with 7 bases that match TRBD1. The V gene's germline CDR1 is SGHNT and CDR2 YYREEE (reference sequence). There are 14 residues in the CDR3. V dropped 3 bases and J dropped 1; count of bases not matched to a gene: 1.

The chain joins TRBV2 to TRBJ2-7; a weak D match, TRBD2 (5 bases). Trimming cost V 5 bases and J 6 bases, with 11 bases left between them. Germline V gene sequence: CDR1 SNHLY, CDR2 FYNNEI. CDR3 length: 12 residues. CDR3 coding DNA: TGTGCCAGCAGTCTTACCGGGGTCGAGCAGTACTTC. This translates into CASSLTGVEQYF. Supplemented by reference TRBV2 and TRBJ2-7, the full variable domain reads EPEVTQTPSHQVTQMGQEVILRCVPISNHLYFYWYRQILGQKVEFLVSFYNNEISEKSEIFDDQFSVERPDGSNFTLKIRSTKLEDSAMYFCASSLTGVEQYFGPGTRLTVT.

The gene calls are TRBV18 and TRBJ1-1, with a weak D call TRBD1 (5 bases). The CDR3 loop spans 15 amino acids. With 1 base removed from V and 3 bases from J, the gap between germline ends came to 12 bases. CDR1 and CDR2 (germline): KGHSH, LQKENI. CDR3: CASSPLGAGDTEAFF. The CDR3 coding sequence is TGTGCCAGCTCACCACTAGGGGCTGGGGACACTGAAGCTTTCTTT.

The gene calls are TRBV9 and TRBJ1-2; D may be TRBD1 (6 bases). Germline CDR1 SGDLS, CDR2 YYNGEE. The CDR3 loop spans 14 amino acids. Trimming left V 0 bases short and J 7 bases short, with 13 bases between. The CDR3 nucleotides read TGTGCCAGCAGCGTAGATGCAGGGGAAGGTGGCTACACCTTC. This encodes CASSVDAGEGGYTF.

The chain links TRBV27 to TRBJ2-3; no clear D gene. CDR3 length: 14 amino acids. CDR1 is MNHEY and CDR2 is SMNVEV in the germline V gene (reference sequence). Trimming shortened V by 6 bases and J by 2 bases, and 12 bases separated the two germline ends. The DNA for the CDR3 is TGTGCCAGCAGCCCTATAGAATACACAGATACGCAGTATTTT. Its protein product is CASSPIEYTDTQYF.

CDR3 residues: CASSQGTVSAEAFF. As DNA, the CDR3 is TGTGCCAGCAGCCAAGGAACGGTATCCGCTGAAGCTTTCTTT. The genes are TRBV14 and TRBJ1-1; D ambiguous. This CDR3 spans 14 amino acids. Trimming took off 1 base at V and 6 bases at J, with 12 bases between the two ends. CDR1 and CDR2 from the germline V gene are SGHDN and FVKESK.

The chain uses TRBV27 and TRBJ1-5, with TRBD1 matching 8 bases. The J segment lost 7 bases and the V segment lost 3 bases, leaving 11 bases of the junction unmatched. In germline, CDR1 is MNHEY, CDR2 SMNVEV (reference sequence). The CDR3 totals 16 residues. The CDR3 DNA sequence: TGTGCCAGCAGTTTCAAGGCAGGGGGCGCCGGGCAGCCCCAGCATTTT. This codes for CASSFKAGGAGQPQHF.

CDR3 coding DNA: TGTGCCAGTAGCCGCAGGAATGAGCAGTTCTTC. Translation: CASSRRNEQFF. This rearrangement joins TRBV19 to TRBJ2-1; D is unresolved. CDR1 and CDR2 from the germline V gene are LNHDA and SQIVND (reference sequence). V shed 6 bases and J shed 7 bases, with 7 bases lying between them. This CDR3 has 11 amino acids.

Notes on this clone: The identical CDR3 is also encoded by other nucleotide sequences in the sample. J is TRBJ2-7 and V is TRBV7-9; D might be TRBD1 (5 bases). Per germline, CDR1 SEHNR and CDR2 FQNEAQ (reference sequence). CDR3 length: 13 residues. The V and J ends lost 4 bases and 2 bases respectively, with 9 bases between them. DNA of the CDR3: TGTGCCAGCAGCTCCTCAGGGACCTACGAGCAGTACTTC. Amino acid sequence: CASSSSGTYEQYF.

The J gene is TRBJ2-7, the V gene TRBV7-6; 13 bases fit TRBD2. The CDR3 consists of 19 residues. Germline V lookup: CDR1 SGHVS, CDR2 FNYEAQ. J lost 2 bases, V lost 1 base, and 11 bases had no gene match. The DNA for the CDR3 is TGTGCCAGCAGCTTAGGGACTAGCGGGAGTAAGCCCCTTGCCTACGAGCAGTACTTC. This translates into CASSLGTSGSKPLAYEQYF.

Details on this clone: The sample carries other DNA sequences with the same CDR3. The chain joins TRBV5-1 to TRBJ2-5; D gene unclear. This CDR3 has 12 residues. Trimming cost V 5 bases and J 2 bases, with 7 bases left between them. Germline V gives CDR1 SGHRS, CDR2 YFSETQ. The CDR3 spells CASSSSQETQYF. The CDR3 DNA is TGCGCCAGCAGTTCCTCTCAAGAGACCCAGTACTTC.

The genes are TRBV9 and TRBJ2-1, with 8 bases fitting TRBD1. V dropped 4 bases and J dropped 4; count of bases not matched to a gene: 7. This CDR3 has 15 amino acids. The V gene's germline CDR1 is SGDLS and CDR2 YYNGEE. CDR3 amino acids: CASSWGQDRYNEQFF. The CDR3 nucleotides read TGTGCCAGCAGCTGGGGACAGGACAGATACAATGAGCAGTTCTTC.